This T cell receptor beta chain was profiled in a study of blood T cell repertoires in COVID-19. At the level of the study: Specimens from acute and convalescent COVID-19 originated in the United States, Italy and Spain. PBMCs, B-cell-depleted T cells, or T cells were the source of the cDNA or gDNA that made up the material.

In the source study's methods: Nucleated cell counts were estimated from reference gene primer amplification. Produced via immunoSEQ multiplex PCR; TCRdb's table is partial and in-frame only. That table supplies the V and J calls and clone size; D and trimming were determined from the DNA. Of tens of thousands of clones detected, 82% appear once; the ten largest clones hold 15% to 20%. This clone was detected once. In germline, CDR1 is MNHEY, CDR2 SMNVEV (reference sequence). The CDR3 is 14 residues long. V trimming: 6 bases; J trimming: 3 bases; junction bases outside the gene matches: 7. V and J are TRBV27 and TRBJ1-2; 7 bases align to TRBD1. The receptor was derived from an elderly man with active COVID-19. The sequenced sample consisted of peripheral blood. The CDR3 region has the DNA TGTGCCAGCAGAACACGGACAGGAGACTATGGCTACACCTTC. It codes for CASRTRTGDYGYTF.